This T cell receptor (beta chain) was retrieved from a study of T cell changes during pregnancy in multiple sclerosis. This CDR3 region has 19 residues. J lost 1 base, V lost 0 bases, and 11 bases had no gene match. Germline V lookup: CDR1 ENHRY, CDR2 SYGVKD. Sequenced by immunoSEQ multiplex PCR; TCRdb stores in-frame clones only, minus some. In the table there are some 87,000 clones, about 92% of which are singletons. The gene calls are TRBV10-3 and TRBJ2-3, with 9 bases identical to TRBD2. The receptor's source is a female donor with multiple sclerosis, enrolled in a pregnancy study. The input for sequencing was peripheral blood, taken in the first trimester of pregnancy. CDR3 bases: TGTGCCATCAGTGAGTCGAAAGGTAGCGGGAGCCCTGGCACAGATACGCAGTATTTT. Its translation: CAISESKGSGSPGTDTQYF.